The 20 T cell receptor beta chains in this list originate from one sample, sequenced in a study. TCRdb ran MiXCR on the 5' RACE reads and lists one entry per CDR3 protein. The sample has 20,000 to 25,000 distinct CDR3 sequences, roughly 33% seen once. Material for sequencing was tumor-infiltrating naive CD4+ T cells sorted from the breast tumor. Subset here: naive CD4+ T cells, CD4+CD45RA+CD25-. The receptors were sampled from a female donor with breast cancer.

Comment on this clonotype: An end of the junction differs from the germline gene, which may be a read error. Written as DNA, the CDR3 is TGCGCCGGCAGCTTAAGGCGGGATAAAGGCGGGGAGCTGTTTTTT. Residues: CAGSLRRDKGGELFF. The chain is built from TRBV7-9 and TRBJ2-2; the D gene is possibly TRBD2 (6 bases). There are 15 residues in the CDR3. CDR1 SEHNR and CDR2 FQNEAQ come from the germline V gene (reference sequence). The complete variable domain, with remaining parts taken from reference TRBV7-9 and TRBJ2-2, reads DTGVSQNPRHKITKRGQNVTFRCDPISEHNRLYWYRQTLGQGPEFLTYFQNEAQLEKSRLLSDRFSAERPKGSFSTLEIQRTEQGDSAMYLCAGSLRRDKGGELFFGEGSRLTVL.

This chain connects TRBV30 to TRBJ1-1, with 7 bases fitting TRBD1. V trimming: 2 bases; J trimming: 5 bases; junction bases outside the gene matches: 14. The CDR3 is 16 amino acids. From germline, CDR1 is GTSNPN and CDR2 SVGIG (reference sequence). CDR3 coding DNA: TGTGCCTGGAGTCCGTACAGGGGTTACCTGGGGACTGAAGCTTTCTTT. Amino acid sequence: CAWSPYRGYLGTEAFF.

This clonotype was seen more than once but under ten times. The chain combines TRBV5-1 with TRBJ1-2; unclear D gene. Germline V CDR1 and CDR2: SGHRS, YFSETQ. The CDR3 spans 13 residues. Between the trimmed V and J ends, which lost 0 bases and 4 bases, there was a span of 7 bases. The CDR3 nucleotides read TGCGCCAGCAGCTTGGGAGGGAGCTATGGCTACACCTTC. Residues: CASSLGGSYGYTF.

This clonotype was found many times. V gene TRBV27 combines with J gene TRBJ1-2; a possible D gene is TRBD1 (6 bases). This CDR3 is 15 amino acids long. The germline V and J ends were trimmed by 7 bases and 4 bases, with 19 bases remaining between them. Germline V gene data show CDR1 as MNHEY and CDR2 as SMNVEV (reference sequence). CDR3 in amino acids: CASTPSGGGSYGYTF. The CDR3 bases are TGTGCCAGCACCCCCTCCGGGGGCGGAAGCTATGGCTACACCTTC.

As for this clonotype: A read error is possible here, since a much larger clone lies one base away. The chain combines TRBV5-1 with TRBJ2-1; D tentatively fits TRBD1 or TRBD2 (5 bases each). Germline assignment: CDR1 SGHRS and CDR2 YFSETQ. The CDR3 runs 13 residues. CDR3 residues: CASMRAGWNELFF. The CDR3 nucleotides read TGCGCCAGCATGAGGGCAGGGTGGAATGAGCTGTTCTTC.

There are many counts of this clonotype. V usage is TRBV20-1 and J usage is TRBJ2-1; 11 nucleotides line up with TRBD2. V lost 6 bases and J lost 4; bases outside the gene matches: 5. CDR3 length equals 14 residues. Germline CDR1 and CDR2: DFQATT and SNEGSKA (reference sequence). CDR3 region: CSASGTSGYNEQFF. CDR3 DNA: TGCAGTGCGAGCGGGACTAGCGGTTACAATGAGCAGTTCTTC.

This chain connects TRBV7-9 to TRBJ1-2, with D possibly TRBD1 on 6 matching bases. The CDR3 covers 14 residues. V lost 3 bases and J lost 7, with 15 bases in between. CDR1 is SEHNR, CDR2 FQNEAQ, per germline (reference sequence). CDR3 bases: TGTGCCAGCAGCTTCCACGACAGGTCGGGTGGCTACACCTTC. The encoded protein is CASSFHDRSGGYTF.

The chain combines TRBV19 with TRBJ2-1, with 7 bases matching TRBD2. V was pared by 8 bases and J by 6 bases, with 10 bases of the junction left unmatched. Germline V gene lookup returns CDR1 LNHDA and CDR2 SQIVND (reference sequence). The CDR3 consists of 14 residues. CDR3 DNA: TGTGCCAGTTCAACCTCAGCGGGGACCAATGAGCAGTTCTTC. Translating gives CASSTSAGTNEQFF. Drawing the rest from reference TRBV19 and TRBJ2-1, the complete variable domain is DGGITQSPKYLFRKEGQNVTLSCEQNLNHDAMYWYRQDPGQGLRLIYYSQIVNDFQKGDIAEGYSVSREKKESFPLTVTSAQKNPTAFYLCASSTSAGTNEQFFGPGTRLTVL.

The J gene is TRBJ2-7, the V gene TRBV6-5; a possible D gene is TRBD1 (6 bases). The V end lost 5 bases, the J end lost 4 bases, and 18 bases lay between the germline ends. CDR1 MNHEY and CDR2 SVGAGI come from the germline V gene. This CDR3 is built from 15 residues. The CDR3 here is CASSTMRNRVYEQYF. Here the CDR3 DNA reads TGTGCCAGCAGTACGATGCGTAACAGGGTTTACGAGCAGTACTTC.

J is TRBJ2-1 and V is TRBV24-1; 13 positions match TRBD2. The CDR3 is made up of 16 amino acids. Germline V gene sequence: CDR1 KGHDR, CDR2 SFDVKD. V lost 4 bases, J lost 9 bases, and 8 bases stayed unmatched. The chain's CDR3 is CATSDLGLAGVSEQFF. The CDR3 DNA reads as TGTGCCACCAGTGACCTTGGACTAGCGGGAGTTAGTGAGCAGTTCTTC.

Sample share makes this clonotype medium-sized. CDR3 coding DNA: TGTGCCAGCAGCACTAAGGGGTTCACTGAAGCTTTCTTT. Its protein is CASSTKGFTEAFF. J is TRBJ1-1 and V is TRBV27; tentatively, D is TRBD1 (5 bases). Germline-derived CDR1 and CDR2 are MNHEY and SMNVEV (reference sequence). The V gene lost 6 bases and the J gene lost 4 bases, with 12 bases spanning the gap. The length of the CDR3 is 13 residues.

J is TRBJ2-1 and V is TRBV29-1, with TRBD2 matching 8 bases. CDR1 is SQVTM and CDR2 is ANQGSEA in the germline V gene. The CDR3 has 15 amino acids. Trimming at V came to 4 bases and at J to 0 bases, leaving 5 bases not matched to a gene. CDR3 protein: CSVAGGLVSYNEQFF. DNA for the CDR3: TGCAGCGTTGCGGGGGGGTTAGTCTCCTACAATGAGCAGTTCTTC.

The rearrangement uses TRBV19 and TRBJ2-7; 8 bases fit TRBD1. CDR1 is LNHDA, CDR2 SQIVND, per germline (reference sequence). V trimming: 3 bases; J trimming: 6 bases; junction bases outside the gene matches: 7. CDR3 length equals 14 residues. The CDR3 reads CASSMRQGMGEQYF. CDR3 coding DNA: TGTGCCAGTAGTATGAGACAGGGGATGGGCGAGCAGTACTTC.

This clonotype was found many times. CDR3 in DNA: TGCAGTGCTAGACGAGGCAATCAGCCCCAGCATTTT. Translating gives CSARRGNQPQHF. This sequence joins TRBV20-1 and TRBJ1-5; D gene ambiguous. Germline CDR1 and CDR2: DFQATT and SNEGSKA (reference sequence). V was pared by 2 bases and J by 2 bases, with 4 bases between. CDR3 length: 12 amino acids.

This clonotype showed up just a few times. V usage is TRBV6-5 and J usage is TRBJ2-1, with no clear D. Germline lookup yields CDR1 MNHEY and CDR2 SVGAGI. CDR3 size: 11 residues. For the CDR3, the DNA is TGTGCGTCCACCCAGTACGATGAGCAGTTCTTC. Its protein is CASTQYDEQFF.

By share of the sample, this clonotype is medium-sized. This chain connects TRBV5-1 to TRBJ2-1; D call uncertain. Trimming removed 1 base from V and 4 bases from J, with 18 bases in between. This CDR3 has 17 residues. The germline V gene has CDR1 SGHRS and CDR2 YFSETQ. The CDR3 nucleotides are TGCGCCAGCAGCTTGAGGGCAGGTACGCTCTATTACAATGAGCAGTTCTTC. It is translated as CASSLRAGTLYYNEQFF.

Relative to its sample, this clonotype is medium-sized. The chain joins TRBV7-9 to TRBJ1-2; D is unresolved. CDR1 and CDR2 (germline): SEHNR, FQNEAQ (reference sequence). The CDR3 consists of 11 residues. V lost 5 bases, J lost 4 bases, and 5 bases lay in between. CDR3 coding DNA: TGTGCCAGCAGCCAGAGCTATGGCTACACCTTC. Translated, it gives CASSQSYGYTF.

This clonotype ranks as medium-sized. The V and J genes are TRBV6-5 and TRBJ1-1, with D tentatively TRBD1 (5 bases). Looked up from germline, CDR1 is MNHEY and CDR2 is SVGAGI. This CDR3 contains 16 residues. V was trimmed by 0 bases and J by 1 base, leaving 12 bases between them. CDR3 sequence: CASSYSLTGGNTEAFF. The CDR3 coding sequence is TGTGCCAGCAGTTACTCGTTAACAGGCGGGAACACTGAAGCTTTCTTT.

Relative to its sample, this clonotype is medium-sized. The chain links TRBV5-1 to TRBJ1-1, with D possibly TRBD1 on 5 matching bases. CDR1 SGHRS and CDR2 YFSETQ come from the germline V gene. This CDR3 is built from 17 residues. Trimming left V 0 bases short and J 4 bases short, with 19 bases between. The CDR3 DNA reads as TGCGCCAGCAGCTTGGTGCCAGGGTTCGAGCGAGGCACTGAAGCTTTCTTT. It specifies CASSLVPGFERGTEAFF.

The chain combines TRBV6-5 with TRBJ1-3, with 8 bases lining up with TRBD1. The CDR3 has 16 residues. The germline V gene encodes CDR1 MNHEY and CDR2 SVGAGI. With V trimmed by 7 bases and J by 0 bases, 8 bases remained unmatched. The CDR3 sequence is CASTTGGGGSGNTIYF. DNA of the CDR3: TGTGCCAGCACCACAGGGGGTGGGGGCTCTGGAAACACCATATATTTT.